The 6 T cell receptor beta chains below were found in one sample sequenced in a study of regulatory T cells in long-lasting Graves disease. CDR3-region Arm-PCR and iRepertoire HTBI primers produced the TCR beta libraries. TCRdb re-called the multiplex PCR reads with MiXCR, one entry per CDR3 protein. This table holds around 420,000 distinct CDR3 sequences, approximately 15% found once. Time point denoted: newly diagnosed GD, antithyroid drugs for less than 3 months. PBMC-derived RNA was used for the TCR library. The same data also contributed to another study, on T cells in Graves' hyperthyroidism and ophthalmopathy.

Material: peripheral blood mononuclear cells (PBMCs), obtained at new diagnosis, from a patient treated with antithyroid drugs. The receptors were sampled from a woman aged 40 to 50 with Graves disease.

The table lists this clonotype with many counts. The V and J genes are TRBV6-1 and TRBJ2-5; D is perhaps TRBD1 (6 bases). The V end was cut by 7 bases, the J end by 5 bases, with 20 bases between. This CDR3 region has 15 residues. CDR1 is MNHNS and CDR2 is SASEGT in the germline V gene. CDR3 DNA sequence: TGTGCCAGCACCGCACAGGGTCCTTTGTCGGAGACCCAGTACTTC. The encoded protein is CASTAQGPLSETQYF.

This clonotype was picked up many times. The junction departs from germline at one end; a sequencing error may be responsible. The CDR3 region is CASSGQEYGYTF. As DNA, the CDR3 is TGTGCGAGCAGCGGGCAAGAGTATGGCTACACCTTC. The rearrangement links TRBV28 to TRBJ1-2, with D uncertain. Germline lookup yields CDR1 MDHEN and CDR2 SYDVKM. CDR3 length: 12 residues.

Points on this clonotype: This likely traces to a read error, being one base from a far larger clone. The rearrangement links TRBV28 to TRBJ2-1, with 8 bases fitting TRBD1. The J call could be wrong; TRBJ2-5 is a better fit for the DNA end. Germline assignment: CDR1 MDHEN and CDR2 SYDVKM. The CDR3 length is 15 residues. CDR3 bases: TGTGCCAGCAGTCCCCGGACAGGGCCCCAAGAGACCCAGTACTTC. Translated, it gives CASSPRTGPQETQYF.

The genes are TRBV20-1 and TRBJ1-2; unclear D gene. The V gene lost 1 base and the J gene lost 4 bases, with 7 bases spanning the gap. CDR1 and CDR2 (germline): DFQATT, SNEGSKA (reference sequence). The CDR3 extends over 12 amino acids. The CDR3 nucleotides are TGCAGTGCTAGAGTGGCAGTCTATGGCTACACCTTC. Residues: CSARVAVYGYTF.

This clonotype occurred many times. The V gene is TRBV12-3 or TRBV12-4, the J gene TRBJ1-2; D is uncertain. Trimming took off 5 bases at V and 1 base at J, with 11 bases between the two ends. CDR3 length equals 14 residues. CDR3 nucleotide sequence: TGTGCCAGCAGTAAACAGCAGCTTAACTATGGCTACACCTTC. It yields the protein CASSKQQLNYGYTF.

This clonotype was counted only a few times. The chain links TRBV7-9 to TRBJ2-7, with D possibly called TRBD1 or TRBD2 (5 bases each). Germline V gives CDR1 SEHNR, CDR2 FQNEAQ (reference sequence). This CDR3 has 15 residues. V lost 4 bases and J lost 6, with 19 bases in between. The CDR3 DNA sequence: TGTGCCAGCAGCTGGGGGTGGCCTCAGCCTACCGAGCAGTACTTC. Translated: CASSWGWPQPTEQYF.